Listed here are 14 T cell receptor beta chains from one sample, sequenced in a study of T cell responses to AZD1222 COVID-19 vaccine. Measured with immunoSEQ multiplex PCR; TCRdb has only the in-frame clones, and not every one. Among 150,000 to 200,000 clones listed, under 95% were seen once. The sample consisted of peripheral blood, taken 28 days after the second AZD1222 dose. All receptors derive from an adult who received the AZD1222 COVID-19 vaccine.

This chain connects TRBV6-5 to TRBJ2-7, with 7 nucleotides matching TRBD2. The CDR3 spans 13 residues. Germline CDR1 reads MNHEY; CDR2 reads SVGAGI. Trimming took 8 bases from V and 7 from J; bases not matched to a gene: 11. CDR3 nucleotide sequence: TGTGCCAGCTCGGCTAGCGGTCTTAGGGAGCAGTACTTC. It codes for CASSASGLREQYF.

There are a few counts of this clone. Other DNA sequences from this sample encode an identical CDR3 as well. The rearrangement joins TRBV2 to TRBJ1-1; 8 bases map to TRBD1. With 3 bases clipped from V and 3 bases from J, the junction kept 3 bases outside the gene matches. This CDR3 is 14 amino acids long. CDR1 is SNHLY, CDR2 FYNNEI, per germline. CDR3 amino acids: CASSELTGDTEAFF. CDR3 nucleotides: TGTGCCAGCAGTGAGCTGACAGGGGACACTGAAGCTTTCTTT.

The J gene is TRBJ1-1, the V gene TRBV10-1; D unresolved. Between the trimmed V and J ends, which lost 0 bases and 12 bases, there was a span of 14 bases. The V gene's germline CDR1 is WNHNN and CDR2 SYGVQD (reference sequence). The CDR3 is 13 amino acids. CDR3 sequence (DNA): TGCGCCAGCAGTGAGTCGGGAGACGGGAAACCTTTCTTT. This translates into CASSESGDGKPFF.

The chain is built from TRBV12-3 or TRBV12-4 and TRBJ1-6; TRBD1 matches at 7 bases. The CDR3 has 13 residues. V dropped 6 bases and J dropped 8; count of bases not matched to a gene: 4. The CDR3 loop reads CASRVTGDSPLHF. In DNA, the CDR3 is TGTGCCAGCAGAGTAACAGGGGATTCACCCCTCCACTTT.

The chain couples TRBV5-1 to TRBJ2-7, with TRBD1 as a possible D gene (5 bases). V lost 4 bases and J 3 bases, leaving 11 bases between the germline ends. This CDR3 is 13 amino acids long. Germline V gene lookup returns CDR1 SGHRS and CDR2 YFSETQ. The CDR3, as DNA: TGCGCCAGCAGCCCGTTGGGGCACTACGAGCAGTACTTC. Encoded protein: CASSPLGHYEQYF. Full variable domain (remainder filled in from reference TRBV5-1 and TRBJ2-7): KAGVTQTPRYLIKTRGQQVTLSCSPISGHRSVSWYQQTPGQGLQFLFEYFSETQRNKGNFPGRFSGRQFSNSRSEMNVSTLELGDSALYLCASSPLGHYEQYFGPGTRLTVT.

Written as DNA, the CDR3 is TGTGCCAGCAGCTTTGAGGGGGTGGGCACAGATACGCAGTATTTT. The encoded protein is CASSFEGVGTDTQYF. The chain carries TRBV7-8 and TRBJ2-3; D might be TRBD1 (6 bases). Germline loops: CDR1 SGHVS, CDR2 FQNEAQ. Trimming cost V 3 bases and J 1 base, with 11 bases left between them. The CDR3 runs to 15 residues. Combining the CDR3 with reference TRBV7-8 and TRBJ2-3 gives the whole variable domain GAGVSQSPRYKVAKRGQDVALRCDPISGHVSLFWYQQALGQGPEFLTYFQNEAQLDKSGLPSDRFFAERPEGSVSTLKIQRTQQEDSAVYLCASSFEGVGTDTQYFGPGTRLTVL.

The table lists this clone with a count of one. CDR3 in DNA: TGTGCCAGTAGTCTGTACCGGGACGCCTACGAGCAGTACTTC. This translates into CASSLYRDAYEQYF. The V and J genes are TRBV19 and TRBJ2-7, with D perhaps matching TRBD1 or TRBD2 (5 bases each). The germline V gene has CDR1 LNHDA and CDR2 SQIVND (reference sequence). Trimming took off 5 bases at V and 2 bases at J, with 13 bases between the two ends. The CDR3 loop spans 14 amino acids.

This clone was found once. This sequence joins TRBV19 and TRBJ1-2; tentative D call: TRBD1 (6 bases). The CDR3 contains 16 residues. Germline values: CDR1 LNHDA, CDR2 SQIVND (reference sequence). The V end was cut by 1 base, the J end by 4 bases, with 16 bases between. The CDR3 reads CASSIAGEGTLYGYTF. The CDR3 DNA reads as TGTGCCAGTAGTATAGCAGGCGAGGGGACACTCTATGGCTACACCTTC.

This clone was detected once. V and J are TRBV6-1 and TRBJ2-7, with 10 bases aligning to TRBD1. V lost 3 bases, J lost 2 bases, and 4 bases stayed unmatched. CDR1 is MNHNS and CDR2 is SASEGT in the germline V gene. This CDR3 spans 15 amino acids. CDR3 protein: CASSEGTGVTYEQYF. DNA of the CDR3: TGTGCCAGCAGTGAGGGGACAGGGGTCACCTACGAGCAGTACTTC.

This rearrangement joins TRBV5-4 to TRBJ2-3, with a weak D call TRBD2 (6 bases). Germline CDR1 reads SGHNT; CDR2 reads YYREEE (reference sequence). The CDR3 runs to 11 residues. V was shortened by 6 bases and J by 8 bases, with 10 bases between the two germline ends. As DNA, the CDR3 is TGTGCCAGCACTTGGGAGGCTACGCAGTATTTT. Translated, it gives CASTWEATQYF.

This clone appeared once. The CDR3 protein is CASSLGTSRGTEAFF. CDR3 DNA: TGCGCCAGCAGCTTGGGGACCAGTAGAGGCACTGAAGCTTTCTTT. The chain couples TRBV5-1 to TRBJ1-1; D not certain. V dropped 0 bases and J dropped 4 bases, with 13 bases sitting between them. CDR3 length: 15 residues. Germline V gene lookup returns CDR1 SGHRS and CDR2 YFSETQ. Combining the CDR3 with reference TRBV5-1 and TRBJ1-1 gives the whole variable domain KAGVTQTPRYLIKTRGQQVTLSCSPISGHRSVSWYQQTPGQGLQFLFEYFSETQRNKGNFPGRFSGRQFSNSRSEMNVSTLELGDSALYLCASSLGTSRGTEAFFGQGTRLTVV.

The chain uses TRBV19 and TRBJ1-5; 7 positions match TRBD1. The CDR3 contains 14 residues. Germline CDR1 reads LNHDA; CDR2 reads SQIVND (reference sequence). V shed 4 bases, J shed 1 base, and the junction held 1 base outside the gene matches. CDR3 DNA sequence: TGTGCCAGTAGTAAGGACAGGAGCAATCAGCCCCAGCATTTT. Its protein product is CASSKDRSNQPQHF.

The V call is TRBV4-2, the J call TRBJ2-1; TRBD2 matches at 14 bases. Per germline, CDR1 LGHNA and CDR2 YNFKEQ. This CDR3 contains 14 residues. Losses at the gene ends were 8 bases for V and 9 bases for J; bases not matched to a gene: 6. CDR3 loop: CASETSGGAGEQFF. The CDR3 bases are TGTGCCAGCGAGACTAGCGGGGGGGCCGGTGAGCAGTTCTTC.

The chain carries TRBV24-1 and TRBJ2-2; unclear D gene. The germline V gene has CDR1 KGHDR and CDR2 SFDVKD. There are 14 residues in the CDR3. The V gene lost 3 bases and the J gene lost 3 bases, with 7 bases spanning the gap. CDR3 sequence: CATSDGAYTGELFF. DNA of the CDR3: TGTGCCACCAGTGATGGCGCTTACACCGGGGAGCTGTTTTTT.